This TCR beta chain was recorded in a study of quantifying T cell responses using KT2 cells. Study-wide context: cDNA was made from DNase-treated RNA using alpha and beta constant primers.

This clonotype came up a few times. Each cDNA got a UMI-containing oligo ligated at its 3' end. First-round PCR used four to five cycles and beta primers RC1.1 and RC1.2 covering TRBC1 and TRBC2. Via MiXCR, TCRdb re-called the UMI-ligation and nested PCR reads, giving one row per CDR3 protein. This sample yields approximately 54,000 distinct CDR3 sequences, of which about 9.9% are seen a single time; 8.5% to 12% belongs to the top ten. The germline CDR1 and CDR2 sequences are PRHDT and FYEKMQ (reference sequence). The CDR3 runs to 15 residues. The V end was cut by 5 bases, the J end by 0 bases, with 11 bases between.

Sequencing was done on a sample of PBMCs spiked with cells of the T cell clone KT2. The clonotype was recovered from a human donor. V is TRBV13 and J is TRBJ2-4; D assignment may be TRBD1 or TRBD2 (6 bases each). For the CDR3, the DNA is TGTGCCAGCAGCCCACAGGGACTAGCCAAAAACATTCAGTACTTC. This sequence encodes CASSPQGLAKNIQYF.